A selection of T cell receptor beta chains follows, all from one sample in a study of early T cells in non-severe SARS-CoV-2 infection. One entry per CDR3 protein, called by TCRdb with MiXCR from the 5' RACE reads. Among about 60,000 distinct CDR3 sequences listed, 10% to 15% were seen once. Input material: whole blood. These receptors were collected from an adult who was a healthcare worker with PCR-confirmed SARS-CoV-2 infection or an uninfected control (not recorded which). Each CDR3 is given with its conserved first and last residue. Expanded clones are given a class, and other clones once, few, many or no size at all.

clone size | CDR3 length | J gene | V gene | CDR3 protein
many | 13 | TRBJ2-7 | TRBV2 | CASRDRVLGEQYF
. | 16 | TRBJ2-1 | TRBV7-2 | CASSPGLANSYNEQFF
few | 13 | TRBJ2-5 | TRBV30 | CAWSVGYPETQYF
many | 15 | TRBJ2-1 | TRBV5-4 | CASSSGGALYNEQFF
. | 11 | TRBJ2-5 | TRBV29-1 | CSVDWQETQYF
many | 19 | TRBJ2-5 | TRBV7-9 | CASSLGSGYITSPQETQYF
many | 14 | TRBJ1-6 | TRBV18 | CASSPSTSTSPLHF
few | 13 | TRBJ2-7 | TRBV25-1 | CASSGNLPYEQYF
many | 16 | TRBJ2-1 | TRBV2 | CASSRGLAGVNNEQFF
many | 15 | TRBJ2-2 | TRBV6-1 | CASSDRDRGTGELFF
many | 14 | TRBJ1-4 | TRBV18 | CASSRGTENEKLFF
many | 12 | TRBJ2-7 | TRBV29-1 | CSVVWGSYEQYF
. | 15 | TRBJ2-1 | TRBV5-4 | CASSRESGTGNEQFF
. | 12 | TRBJ1-1 | TRBV29-1 | CSVVPTVTEAFF
many | 14 | TRBJ2-5 | TRBV7-2 | CASSPRYGGETQYF
. | 12 | TRBJ2-5 | TRBV6-6 | CASREGQETQYF
. | 14 | TRBJ1-2 | TRBV29-1 | CSVAGTALKDGYTF
few | 11 | TRBJ1-1 | TRBV4-3 | CASSQGPEAFF
few | 14 | TRBJ1-1 | TRBV11-2 | CASSWGQGNTEAFF
. | 13 | TRBJ1-2 | TRBV28 | CASTLGGTYGYTF
. | 14 | TRBJ2-3 | TRBV7-8 | CASSLAQWRDTQYF
many | 15 | TRBJ1-1 | TRBV12-3/TRBV12-4 | CASSPTRGGNTEAFF
few | 14 | TRBJ2-5 | TRBV7-9 | CASSLYRTGETQYF
few | 15 | TRBJ2-7 | TRBV7-2 | CASSSQEGAAYEQYF
few | 13 | TRBJ2-3 | TRBV12-3/TRBV12-4 | CASSSTFTDTQYF
many | 12 | TRBJ2-2 | TRBV30 | CAWSVGSWELFF
few | 15 | TRBJ2-3 | TRBV4-1 | CASSQDRGGADTQYF
. | 12 | TRBJ2-3 | TRBV29-1 | CSVAGGGDTQYF
few | 14 | TRBJ2-7 | TRBV7-2 | CASSRLAGPYEQYF
many | 12 | TRBJ1-5 | TRBV20-1 | CSALQGNQPQHF
few | 14 | TRBJ2-1 | TRBV20-1 | CSARDGQSYNEQFF
many | 14 | TRBJ2-2 | TRBV10-2 | CASSLGEFTGELFF
few | 13 | TRBJ2-7 | TRBV5-1 | CASSQRGLYEQYF
. | 12 | TRBJ2-3 | TRBV13 | CASSTSTDTQYF
few | 14 | TRBJ2-2 | TRBV7-9 | CASSSRQGAGELFF
many | 15 | TRBJ1-1 | TRBV18 | CASSPQDSGYTEAFF
medium-sized | 15 | TRBJ2-3 | TRBV6-2/TRBV6-3 | CASSDGRASTDTQYF
few | 9 | TRBJ1-2 | TRBV20-1 | CSARNGYTF
few | 16 | TRBJ1-5 | TRBV6-2/TRBV6-3 | CASRATGVPLRPPQHF
many | 13 | TRBJ1-4 | TRBV28 | CASNWRTNEKLFF
. | 14 | TRBJ2-2 | TRBV20-1 | CSARDPRRTGELFF
. | 13 | TRBJ2-2 | TRBV11-2 | CASSLEQGRELFF
. | 13 | TRBJ1-1 | TRBV12-3/TRBV12-4 | CASSWTTDTEAFF
few | 17 | TRBJ2-2 | TRBV7-2 | CASSSSLLAGNTGELFF
many | 14 | TRBJ2-1 | TRBV29-1 | CSVESHGGENEQFF
medium-sized | 16 | TRBJ1-5 | TRBV6-6 | CASITGDRGSNQPQHF
few | 13 | TRBJ1-4 | TRBV19 | CASSVGRYEKLFF
. | 13 | TRBJ1-1 | TRBV6-4 | CASSDSRNTEAFF
many | 12 | TRBJ2-5 | TRBV3-1 | CASSHDAALHVF
many | 15 | TRBJ2-3 | TRBV10-3 | CAISEGGLYTDTQYF